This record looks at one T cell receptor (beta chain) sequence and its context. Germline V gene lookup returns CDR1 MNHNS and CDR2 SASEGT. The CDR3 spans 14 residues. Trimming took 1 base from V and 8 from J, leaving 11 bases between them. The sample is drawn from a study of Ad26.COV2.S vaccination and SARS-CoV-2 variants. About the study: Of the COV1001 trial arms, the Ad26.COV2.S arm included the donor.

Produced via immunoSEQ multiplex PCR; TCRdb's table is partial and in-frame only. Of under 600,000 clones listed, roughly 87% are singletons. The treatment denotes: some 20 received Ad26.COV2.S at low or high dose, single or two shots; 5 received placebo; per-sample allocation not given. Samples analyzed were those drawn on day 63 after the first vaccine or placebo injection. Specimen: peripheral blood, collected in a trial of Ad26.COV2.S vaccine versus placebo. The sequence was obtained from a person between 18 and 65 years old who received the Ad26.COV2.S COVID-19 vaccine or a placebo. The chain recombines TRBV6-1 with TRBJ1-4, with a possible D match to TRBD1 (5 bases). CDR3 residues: CASSEGQGGEKLFF. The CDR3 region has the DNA TGTGCCAGCAGTGAAGGGCAGGGTGGGGAAAAACTGTTTTTT.